Presented here are 14 T cell receptor beta chains from one specimen sequenced in a study of STAT5B mutations in CD4+ large granular lymphocyte leukemia. The protocol was immunoSEQ multiplex PCR, while the TCRdb copy is restricted to in-frame clones and leaves out a portion. The table lists roughly 3,600 clones, over 75% of them singletons. The sample taken for sequencing was CD4+ T cells from blood buffy coats. These receptors originate from a human donor in good health.

This clone has only one observation. The rearrangement joins TRBV27 to TRBJ2-1; 7 bases match TRBD2. CDR3 length: 17 amino acids. Trimming removed 0 bases from V and 1 base from J; junction bases left unmatched: 6. Germline V CDR1 and CDR2: MNHEY, SMNVEV (reference sequence). The CDR3 DNA sequence: TGTGCCAGCAGTTTATCGGGAGGGGATTGGTCCTACAATGAGCAGTTCTTC. This encodes CASSLSGGDWSYNEQFF.

The V and J genes are TRBV6-1 and TRBJ2-3; D is undetermined. The CDR3 is 14 amino acids. Per germline, CDR1 MNHNS and CDR2 SASEGT. The V end was cut by 8 bases, the J end by 2 bases, with 14 bases between. This CDR3 is CASSARTVTDTQYF. The CDR3 bases are TGTGCCAGCTCGGCACGAACAGTCACAGATACGCAGTATTTT.

The CDR3 DNA follows: TGTGCCAGCAGCGTAGGTCCCAGCGGAACAGATACGCAGTATTTT. It specifies CASSVGPSGTDTQYF. J is TRBJ2-3 and V is TRBV9, with D maybe TRBD2 (5 bases). Trimming pared 0 bases from V and 3 bases from J, leaving 11 bases between. This CDR3 has 15 amino acids. CDR1 is SGDLS, CDR2 YYNGEE, per germline.

V gene TRBV13 combines with J gene TRBJ1-1; D unclear. Germline CDR1 is PRHDT and CDR2 is FYEKMQ (reference sequence). The length of the CDR3 is 13 residues. V lost 2 bases and J lost 11, with 15 bases in between. This CDR3 is CASSLSGRGGAFF. In nucleotides, the CDR3 is TGTGCCAGCAGCTTAAGCGGACGGGGAGGCGCTTTCTTT.

This chain joins TRBV11-2 and TRBJ2-2; D is uncertain. V shed 0 bases and J shed 6 bases, with 11 bases lying between them. Germline CDR1 reads SGHAT; CDR2 reads FQNNGV. CDR3 length: 15 residues. The CDR3 DNA reads as TGTGCCAGCAGCTTAGATCTGGCAGCAGCCGGGGAGCTGTTTTTT. Amino acids: CASSLDLAAAGELFF.

In DNA, the CDR3 is TGTGCCAGCAGCGGGACTAGCGGGGGAAGCTCCTACGAGCAGTACTTC. It encodes CASSGTSGGSSYEQYF. This chain links TRBV9 with TRBJ2-7, with TRBD2 matching over 13 bases. V lost 3 bases, J lost 0 bases, and 3 bases stayed unmatched. Germline values: CDR1 SGDLS, CDR2 YYNGEE. The CDR3 length is 16 residues.

V usage is TRBV4-3 and J usage is TRBJ2-7, with TRBD2 as a possible D gene (6 bases). With 0 bases removed from V and 5 bases from J, the gap between germline ends came to 17 bases. Germline lookup yields CDR1 LGHNA and CDR2 YSLEER. CDR3 length: 16 amino acids. This CDR3 reads CASSQELSAGNDEQYF. The CDR3 coding sequence is TGCGCCAGCAGCCAAGAGCTCTCGGCGGGAAACGACGAGCAGTACTTC.

The V call is TRBV30, the J call TRBJ2-1; possibly TRBD2 for D (6 bases). The CDR3 covers 14 residues. Germline V gene sequence: CDR1 GTSNPN, CDR2 SVGIG (reference sequence). Deletions cut 5 bases from V and 7 bases from J, with 18 bases between. This chain's CDR3 is CAWGRWGAGNEQFF. DNA of the CDR3: TGTGCCTGGGGCAGGTGGGGCGCGGGGAATGAGCAGTTCTTC. Full variable domain (outside the CDR3, taken from reference TRBV30 and TRBJ2-1): SQTIHQWPATLVQPVGSPLSLECTVEGTSNPNLYWYRQAAGRGLQLLFYSVGIGQISSEVPQNLSASRPQDRQFILSSKKLLLSDSGFYLCAWGRWGAGNEQFFGPGTRLTVL.

The genes are TRBV5-1 and TRBJ2-1; possibly TRBD2 for D (6 bases). Germline V gene sequence: CDR1 SGHRS, CDR2 YFSETQ. The CDR3 runs to 13 residues. Trimming removed 2 bases at V and 8 bases at J, with 11 bases between. The CDR3 is CASSLGGNDEQFF. The CDR3 bases are TGCGCCAGCAGCTTAGGCGGGAACGATGAGCAGTTCTTC.

The V and J genes are TRBV7-9 and TRBJ2-1; a weak D match, TRBD2 (6 bases). Trimming shortened V by 6 bases and J by 10 bases, and 19 bases separated the two germline ends. There are 14 residues in the CDR3. The germline V gene encodes CDR1 SEHNR and CDR2 FQNEAQ (reference sequence). The CDR3 DNA follows: TGTGCCAGCAGGTTGGGGGGACTGGTGAACGAGCAGTTCTTC. Its translation is CASRLGGLVNEQFF.

The chain carries TRBV7-9 and TRBJ2-5; D is unresolved. Trimming shortened V by 5 bases and J by 4 bases, and 8 bases separated the two germline ends. Germline V gene data show CDR1 as SEHNR and CDR2 as FQNEAQ (reference sequence). The CDR3 has 12 amino acids. The CDR3 loop reads CASSGSRETQYF. The CDR3 region has the DNA TGTGCCAGCAGCGGTAGTAGAGAGACCCAGTACTTC.

This chain joins TRBV14 and TRBJ1-1, with D possibly TRBD1 on 5 matching bases. The V gene's germline CDR1 is SGHDN and CDR2 FVKESK. With 4 bases removed from V and 7 bases from J, the gap between germline ends came to 13 bases. The CDR3 length is 13 residues. CDR3 loop: CASSPSGPLEAFF. DNA of the CDR3: TGTGCCAGCAGCCCATCGGGACCGCTTGAAGCTTTCTTT.

The V call is TRBV6-1, the J call TRBJ1-6; D possibly corresponds to TRBD1 (6 bases). The CDR3 totals 14 residues. Germline V gene data show CDR1 as MNHNS and CDR2 as SASEGT. Trimming stripped 4 bases from V and 14 bases from J, with 18 bases between. CDR3 loop: CASSAAGDQGTLHF. DNA of the CDR3: TGTGCCAGCAGTGCGGCAGGGGACCAGGGGACCCTCCACTTT.

The chain uses TRBV27 and TRBJ2-7; the D gene could be TRBD1 or TRBD2 (5 bases each). The germline CDR1 and CDR2 sequences are MNHEY and SMNVEV (reference sequence). Trimming left V 4 bases short and J 3 bases short, with 13 bases between. The CDR3 runs to 14 residues. CDR3 nucleotides: TGTGCCAGCAGTTCTCGGGACCAGGACTACGAGCAGTACTTC. As protein: CASSSRDQDYEQYF.